This is a list of T cell receptor beta chains from one sample in a study of T cell responses to AZD1222 COVID-19 vaccine. Produced via immunoSEQ multiplex PCR; TCRdb's table is partial and in-frame only. Among 200,000 or so clones listed, 85% to 95% were seen once. Source: peripheral blood, taken on day 0 of MenACWY control vaccination. The receptors stem from an adult in good health. Each CDR3 is given with its conserved first and last residue. The order of the fields is J gene, D gene, V gene, clone size, CDR3 protein, CDR3 DNA. The D gene is left open where the match is weak. Only some rows state a clone size, as once, few, many or a class for expanded clones.

j_gene: TRBJ1-1; d_gene: NA; v_gene: TRBV18; abundance: NA; CDR3aa: CASSQDRKNTEAFF; CDR3nt: TGTGCCAGCTCACAAGACAGGAAGAACACTGAAGCTTTCTTT
j_gene: TRBJ1-2; d_gene: NA; v_gene: TRBV12-3/TRBV12-4; abundance: NA; CDR3aa: CASSLTVYGYTF; CDR3nt: TGTGCCAGCAGTTTGACAGTCTATGGCTACACCTTC
j_gene: TRBJ1-2; d_gene: NA; v_gene: TRBV28; abundance: NA; CDR3aa: CASSLIRGATHYGYTF; CDR3nt: TGTGCCAGCAGTTTAATTAGGGGGGCCACCCACTATGGCTACACCTTC
j_gene: TRBJ1-1; d_gene: TRBD1; v_gene: TRBV3-1/TRBV3-2; abundance: NA; CDR3aa: CASGQGPNTEAFF; CDR3nt: TGTGCCAGCGGACAGGGGCCGAACACTGAAGCTTTCTTT
j_gene: TRBJ2-5; d_gene: NA; v_gene: TRBV7-9; abundance: once; CDR3aa: CASSLARRSQETQYF; CDR3nt: TGTGCCAGCAGCTTAGCGCGCCGGAGCCAAGAGACCCAGTACTTC
j_gene: TRBJ1-2; d_gene: TRBD1; v_gene: TRBV18; abundance: NA; CDR3aa: CASSPGQGSDGYTF; CDR3nt: TGTGCCAGCTCACCGGGACAGGGGAGCGATGGCTACACCTTC
j_gene: TRBJ2-3; d_gene: TRBD1; v_gene: TRBV7-9; abundance: NA; CDR3aa: CASSLTGIDTQYF; CDR3nt: TGTGCCAGCAGCCTGACAGGGATAGATACGCAGTATTTT
j_gene: TRBJ1-2; d_gene: NA; v_gene: TRBV27; abundance: NA; CDR3aa: CASSLSGYTF; CDR3nt: TGTGCCAGCAGTTTAAGTGGCTACACCTTC
j_gene: TRBJ2-7; d_gene: NA; v_gene: TRBV6-2/TRBV6-3; abundance: NA; CDR3aa: CASSRVSWEQYF; CDR3nt: TGTGCCAGCAGTCGTGTTTCTTGGGAGCAGTACTTC
j_gene: TRBJ1-6; d_gene: NA; v_gene: TRBV14; abundance: NA; CDR3aa: CASSQGVGRLNSPLHF; CDR3nt: TGTGCCAGCAGCCAAGGAGTGGGACGGCTTAATTCACCCCTCCACTTT
j_gene: TRBJ1-2; d_gene: TRBD1; v_gene: TRBV30; abundance: NA; CDR3aa: CAWTGTGVGYTF; CDR3nt: TGTGCCTGGACCGGGACAGGGGTTGGCTACACCTTC
j_gene: TRBJ2-1; d_gene: NA; v_gene: TRBV12-3/TRBV12-4; abundance: NA; CDR3aa: CASSLVGPYEQFF; CDR3nt: TGTGCCAGCAGTTTAGTGGGGCCGTATGAGCAGTTCTTC
j_gene: TRBJ2-5; d_gene: TRBD1; v_gene: TRBV11-1; abundance: NA; CDR3aa: CASSLDRGRATQYF; CDR3nt: TGTGCCAGCAGCTTGGACAGGGGTAGAGCAACCCAGTACTTC
j_gene: TRBJ1-2; d_gene: NA; v_gene: TRBV27; abundance: once; CDR3aa: CASSLNTNYGYTF; CDR3nt: TGTGCCAGCAGTCTTAACACAAACTATGGCTACACCTTC
j_gene: TRBJ1-1; d_gene: NA; v_gene: TRBV12-3/TRBV12-4; abundance: NA; CDR3aa: CASSSDGTREAFF; CDR3nt: TGTGCCAGCAGTTCTGATGGGACGCGCGAAGCTTTCTTT
j_gene: TRBJ1-1; d_gene: NA; v_gene: TRBV18; abundance: NA; CDR3aa: CASSPNRNTEAFF; CDR3nt: TGTGCCAGCTCACCCAACCGGAACACTGAAGCTTTCTTT
j_gene: TRBJ1-2; d_gene: NA; v_gene: TRBV14; abundance: once; CDR3aa: CASSHVGRDYGYTF; CDR3nt: TGTGCCAGCAGCCATGTAGGGCGCGACTATGGCTACACCTTC
j_gene: TRBJ2-7; d_gene: TRBD2; v_gene: TRBV5-1; abundance: NA; CDR3aa: CASSSVGSGGPYEQYF; CDR3nt: TGCGCCAGCAGCTCCGTGGGGAGCGGGGGGCCCTACGAGCAGTACTTC
j_gene: TRBJ1-3; d_gene: TRBD1; v_gene: TRBV10-3; abundance: NA; CDR3aa: CAIGTEGNTIYF; CDR3nt: TGTGCCATCGGGACAGAGGGAAACACCATATATTTT
j_gene: TRBJ2-6; d_gene: NA; v_gene: TRBV9; abundance: NA; CDR3aa: CASSVGGGGSGANVLTF; CDR3nt: TGTGCCAGCAGCGTAGGTGGGGGCGGCTCTGGGGCCAACGTCCTGACTTTC
j_gene: TRBJ1-4; d_gene: NA; v_gene: TRBV3-1/TRBV3-2; abundance: NA; CDR3aa: CASSHGQSLFF; CDR3nt: TGTGCCAGCAGCCACGGGCAATCTCTGTTTTTT
j_gene: TRBJ1-3; d_gene: NA; v_gene: TRBV7-8; abundance: NA; CDR3aa: CASSLGPSSGNTIYF; CDR3nt: TGTGCCAGCAGCTTGGGCCCCTCCTCTGGAAACACCATATATTTT
j_gene: TRBJ1-1; d_gene: NA; v_gene: TRBV18; abundance: once; CDR3aa: CASSPPQGHTEAFF; CDR3nt: TGTGCCAGCTCACCGCCGCAGGGGCACACTGAAGCTTTCTTT
j_gene: TRBJ2-7; d_gene: NA; v_gene: TRBV15; abundance: NA; CDR3aa: CATSREGGREQYF; CDR3nt: TGTGCCACCAGCAGAGAGGGCGGAAGGGAGCAGTACTTC
j_gene: TRBJ2-1; d_gene: TRBD2; v_gene: TRBV11-2; abundance: NA; CDR3aa: CASSLIRIAGGDNEQFF; CDR3nt: TGTGCCAGCAGCTTAATTAGGATAGCGGGGGGGGACAATGAGCAGTTCTTC
j_gene: TRBJ1-2; d_gene: NA; v_gene: TRBV7-3; abundance: NA; CDR3aa: CASSPQGSANYGYTF; CDR3nt: TGTGCCAGCAGCCCCCAGGGTTCAGCTAACTATGGCTACACCTTC
j_gene: TRBJ2-7; d_gene: NA; v_gene: TRBV29-1; abundance: NA; CDR3aa: CSVERAAGEQYF; CDR3nt: TGCAGCGTTGAGAGGGCGGCGGGCGAGCAGTACTTC
j_gene: TRBJ1-5; d_gene: NA; v_gene: TRBV7-2; abundance: NA; CDR3aa: CASSNEPGTGKGQPQHF; CDR3nt: TGTGCCAGCAGCAACGAACCCGGTACAGGGAAAGGGCAGCCCCAGCATTTT
j_gene: TRBJ1-1; d_gene: NA; v_gene: TRBV2; abundance: NA; CDR3aa: CASRARDTTEAFF; CDR3nt: TGTGCCAGCAGAGCAAGGGACACCACTGAAGCTTTCTTT
j_gene: TRBJ1-1; d_gene: NA; v_gene: TRBV11-2; abundance: NA; CDR3aa: CASSSGRAGEAFF; CDR3nt: TGTGCCAGCAGCTCCGGCAGGGCGGGTGAAGCTTTCTTT
j_gene: TRBJ1-2; d_gene: NA; v_gene: TRBV6-5; abundance: NA; CDR3aa: CASSPTGLSPYGYTF; CDR3nt: TGTGCCAGCAGTCCTACAGGGTTATCCCCCTATGGCTACACCTTC
j_gene: TRBJ1-2; d_gene: NA; v_gene: TRBV29-1; abundance: NA; CDR3aa: CSIEGDLANYGYTF; CDR3nt: TGCAGCATCGAGGGGGACCTAGCTAACTATGGCTACACCTTC
j_gene: TRBJ2-5; d_gene: NA; v_gene: TRBV5-5; abundance: NA; CDR3aa: CASSLPDLQETQYF; CDR3nt: TGTGCCAGCAGCCTGCCGGACCTCCAAGAGACCCAGTACTTC
j_gene: TRBJ2-1; d_gene: NA; v_gene: TRBV9; abundance: NA; CDR3aa: CASSVGGEGYNEQFF; CDR3nt: TGTGCCAGCAGCGTAGGAGGGGAAGGCTACAATGAGCAGTTCTTC
j_gene: TRBJ1-3; d_gene: NA; v_gene: TRBV29-1; abundance: NA; CDR3aa: CSVASKHRTQALERNTIYF; CDR3nt: TGCAGCGTTGCCTCGAAACACCGCACCCAAGCTCTGGAAAGGAACACCATATATTTT
j_gene: TRBJ1-2; d_gene: NA; v_gene: TRBV28; abundance: NA; CDR3aa: CASSLNRVNGYTF; CDR3nt: TGTGCCAGCAGTTTAAATAGGGTAAATGGCTACACCTTC
j_gene: TRBJ2-7; d_gene: NA; v_gene: TRBV28; abundance: NA; CDR3aa: CASSSPSMYEQYF; CDR3nt: TGTGCCAGCAGTTCTCCCTCCATGTACGAGCAGTACTTC
j_gene: TRBJ2-1; d_gene: TRBD2; v_gene: TRBV9; abundance: NA; CDR3aa: CASSVAARAGGDNEQFF; CDR3nt: TGTGCCAGCAGCGTAGCTGCCCGAGCGGGGGGCGACAATGAGCAGTTCTTC
j_gene: TRBJ1-3; d_gene: NA; v_gene: TRBV11-2; abundance: NA; CDR3aa: CASSLGQGNTIYF; CDR3nt: TGTGCCAGCAGCTTAGGCCAGGGAAACACCATATATTTT
j_gene: TRBJ1-2; d_gene: TRBD1; v_gene: TRBV7-2; abundance: NA; CDR3aa: CASSEQGAGYGYTF; CDR3nt: TGTGCCAGCAGCGAGCAGGGGGCCGGCTATGGCTACACCTTC
j_gene: TRBJ2-1; d_gene: NA; v_gene: TRBV5-1; abundance: NA; CDR3aa: CASSLEASYNEQFF; CDR3nt: TGCGCCAGCAGCTTGGAGGCGTCCTACAATGAGCAGTTCTTC
j_gene: TRBJ2-7; d_gene: NA; v_gene: TRBV5-5; abundance: once; CDR3aa: CASSLGAYEQYF; CDR3nt: TGTGCCAGCAGCTTGGGGGCTTACGAGCAGTACTTC
j_gene: TRBJ1-4; d_gene: NA; v_gene: TRBV30; abundance: NA; CDR3aa: CAWSPQTAEKLFF; CDR3nt: TGTGCCTGGAGTCCACAGACAGCAGAAAAACTGTTTTTT
j_gene: TRBJ2-1; d_gene: NA; v_gene: TRBV7-2; abundance: NA; CDR3aa: CASSKQGRGEQFF; CDR3nt: TGTGCCAGCAGCAAACAGGGTCGCGGTGAGCAGTTCTTC
j_gene: TRBJ1-1; d_gene: NA; v_gene: TRBV19; abundance: NA; CDR3aa: CASSTGGNTEAFF; CDR3nt: TGTGCCAGTAGTACGGGGGGGAACACTGAAGCTTTCTTT
j_gene: TRBJ1-2; d_gene: NA; v_gene: TRBV4-1; abundance: NA; CDR3aa: CASSADTSYGYTF; CDR3nt: TGCGCCAGCAGCGCCGACACAAGCTATGGCTACACCTTC
j_gene: TRBJ2-7; d_gene: TRBD1; v_gene: TRBV2; abundance: NA; CDR3aa: CASSLSGTGLYEQYF; CDR3nt: TGTGCCAGCAGTCTTTCCGGGACAGGGCTCTACGAGCAGTACTTC
j_gene: TRBJ1-2; d_gene: TRBD1; v_gene: TRBV23-1; abundance: NA; CDR3aa: CASSRVDRVLNYGYTF; CDR3nt: TGCGCCAGCAGTCGGGTCGACAGGGTCTTAAACTATGGCTACACCTTC
j_gene: TRBJ1-1; d_gene: TRBD1; v_gene: TRBV7-3; abundance: NA; CDR3aa: CASSLTGGGTEAFF; CDR3nt: TGTGCCAGCAGCTTGACAGGGGGAGGCACTGAAGCTTTCTTT
j_gene: TRBJ2-3; d_gene: NA; v_gene: TRBV20-1; abundance: NA; CDR3aa: CSANDGDTDTQYF; CDR3nt: TGCAGTGCTAATGACGGGGACACAGATACGCAGTATTTT
j_gene: TRBJ1-1; d_gene: NA; v_gene: TRBV19; abundance: NA; CDR3aa: CASSFLEAEAFF; CDR3nt: TGTGCCAGTAGTTTCCTGGAGGCTGAAGCTTTCTTT
j_gene: TRBJ2-2; d_gene: TRBD2; v_gene: TRBV7-2; abundance: NA; CDR3aa: CASSLEGLAGGELFF; CDR3nt: TGTGCCAGCAGCTTAGAGGGACTAGCGGGCGGGGAGCTGTTTTTT
j_gene: TRBJ1-5; d_gene: NA; v_gene: TRBV19; abundance: NA; CDR3aa: CASSIRGVNQPQHF; CDR3nt: TGTGCCAGTAGTATACGGGGGGTCAATCAGCCCCAGCATTTT
j_gene: TRBJ2-4; d_gene: NA; v_gene: TRBV6-6; abundance: NA; CDR3aa: CASALDGNIQYF; CDR3nt: TGTGCCAGCGCTTTGGACGGAAACATTCAGTACTTC
j_gene: TRBJ2-2; d_gene: TRBD1; v_gene: TRBV2; abundance: NA; CDR3aa: CASRRQGAAGELFF; CDR3nt: TGTGCCAGCAGAAGACAGGGGGCAGCCGGGGAGCTGTTTTTT
j_gene: TRBJ1-4; d_gene: NA; v_gene: TRBV5-1; abundance: NA; CDR3aa: CASSPEPTNEKLFF; CDR3nt: TGCGCCAGCAGCCCGGAGCCAACTAATGAAAAACTGTTTTTT
j_gene: TRBJ2-1; d_gene: TRBD1; v_gene: TRBV5-1; abundance: once; CDR3aa: CASSLGGTGNNEQFF; CDR3nt: TGCGCCAGCAGCTTGGGAGGGACAGGGAACAATGAGCAGTTCTTC